This entry lists 31 T cell receptor beta chains sequenced from one sample in a study of beta chain features in type 1 diabetes. Study-level results: Significant though moderate, a shortening of TCRB CDR3s appeared in all four CD4+ subsets of Type 1 diabetes patients.

These receptors lack a known antigen. Sequenced material consisted of expressed TCRB transcripts (all of the isolated RNA was reverse transcribed). TCRdb's copy holds only in-frame clones and misses some; the assay was immunoSEQ multiplex PCR. The sample comprises around 160,000 clones, roughly 63% of which are singletons, and about 0.089% rests with the top ten. The sequenced sample consisted of naive CD4+ T cells from blood. All receptors come from a man aged 30 to 39 with type 1 diabetes.

In its sample, this clone was seen a few times. This chain joins TRBV30 and TRBJ2-3; tentatively, D is TRBD1 (6 bases). V was clipped by 0 bases and J by 8 bases, with 15 bases between them. Germline-derived CDR1 and CDR2 are GTSNPN and SVGIG (reference sequence). This CDR3 region has 14 residues. In DNA form, the CDR3 reads TGTGCCTGGAGTGTACAACAGGGTGTAGGTACGCAGTATTTT. Its protein product is CAWSVQQGVGTQYF.

This clone occurred a few times. The chain links TRBV29-1 to TRBJ2-1; 12 bases line up with TRBD2. The CDR3 sequence is 14 residues long. CDR1 and CDR2 (germline): SQVTM, ANQGSEA. Unmatched junction bases numbered 0, after V lost 6 bases and J lost 0 bases. CDR3 sequence (DNA): TGCAGCGTGACTAGCGGGGGCTCCTACAATGAGCAGTTCTTC. Translation: CSVTSGGSYNEQFF.

CDR3 protein: CASKHATSVGELFF. CDR3 DNA: TGTGCCAGCAAACACGCGACCTCCGTCGGGGAGCTGTTTTTT. This chain connects TRBV6-6 to TRBJ2-2, with D uncertain. This CDR3 comprises 14 residues. From germline, CDR1 is MNHNY and CDR2 SVGAGI (reference sequence). The germline V and J ends were trimmed by 7 bases and 7 bases, with 16 bases remaining between them.

The chain joins TRBV29-1 to TRBJ1-1; D not resolved. This CDR3 comprises 13 residues. CDR1 is SQVTM and CDR2 is ANQGSEA in the germline V gene. Trimming left V 4 bases short and J 2 bases short, with 11 bases between. The CDR3 sequence: CSVGRATNTEAFF. The CDR3 DNA sequence: TGCAGCGTTGGGAGGGCTACTAACACTGAAGCTTTCTTT.

In this sample, this clone turned up a few times. The genes are TRBV10-3 and TRBJ2-3; D possibly corresponds to TRBD2 (6 bases). Germline CDR1 reads ENHRY; CDR2 reads SYGVKD. With 2 bases removed from V and 0 bases from J, the gap between germline ends came to 12 bases. The CDR3 is 16 residues long. CDR3 amino acids: CAISESHAGSTDTQYF. The CDR3 DNA is TGTGCCATCAGTGAGAGTCACGCGGGGAGCACAGATACGCAGTATTTT.

The genes are TRBV30 and TRBJ2-2; no definite D call. The CDR3 contains 14 residues. With 4 bases removed from V and 4 bases from J, the gap between germline ends came to 13 bases. CDR1 is GTSNPN, CDR2 SVGIG, per germline (reference sequence). The CDR3 DNA follows: TGTGCCTGGAAGGCGGTGCTCCCCACCGGGGAGCTGTTTTTT. This translates into CAWKAVLPTGELFF.

The CDR3 nucleotides are TGCGCCAGCACCTTCGACAGGGTCGGGCAGCCCCAGCATTTT. Amino acid sequence: CASTFDRVGQPQHF. The rearrangement joins TRBV5-1 to TRBJ1-5, with TRBD1 matching over 7 bases. CDR3 length equals 14 residues. The trim removed 6 bases at V and 7 bases at J, leaving 10 bases unmatched. Germline V gene sequence: CDR1 SGHRS, CDR2 YFSETQ.

J is TRBJ1-2 and V is TRBV30; a possible D gene is TRBD1 (6 bases). V lost 1 base and J lost 0, with 9 bases in between. The CDR3 length is 14 residues. Germline assignment: CDR1 GTSNPN and CDR2 SVGIG (reference sequence). CDR3 amino acids: CAWSAQGTNYGYTF. CDR3 in DNA: TGTGCCTGGAGTGCGCAGGGGACTAACTATGGCTACACCTTC.

The chain uses TRBV10-3 and TRBJ2-5; possibly TRBD1 for D (5 bases). Looked up from germline, CDR1 is ENHRY and CDR2 is SYGVKD. This CDR3 is 14 amino acids long. V lost 5 bases and J lost 5, with 15 bases in between. The CDR3 DNA sequence: TGTGCCATCAGTCGGAAGGGGCAAGGGGAGACCCAGTACTTC. Its protein is CAISRKGQGETQYF.

V gene TRBV30 combines with J gene TRBJ2-7; D not resolved. CDR1 is GTSNPN and CDR2 is SVGIG in the germline V gene (reference sequence). The V and J ends lost 0 bases and 0 bases respectively, with 9 bases between them. This CDR3 region has 14 residues. The CDR3 here is CAWSVGPLSYEQYF. Here the CDR3 DNA reads TGTGCCTGGAGTGTCGGACCTCTCTCCTACGAGCAGTACTTC.

The V and J genes are TRBV4-3 and TRBJ1-2; the D is unclear. The V gene's germline CDR1 is LGHNA and CDR2 YSLEER. V was clipped by 0 bases and J by 9 bases, with 14 bases between them. This CDR3 is 14 amino acids long. The CDR3 region has the DNA TGCGCCAGCAGCCAAGATTCGGGTGTAGGGCGCTACACCTTC. It encodes CASSQDSGVGRYTF.

This clone appeared once. The CDR3 loop reads CAWSGEGSGANVLTF. CDR3 nucleotide sequence: TGTGCCTGGAGTGGGGAGGGCTCTGGGGCCAACGTCCTGACTTTC. The V and J genes are TRBV30 and TRBJ2-6; 7 bases are shared with TRBD2. CDR3 length: 15 amino acids. Trimming took 1 base from V and 0 from J; bases not matched to a gene: 0. Per germline, CDR1 GTSNPN and CDR2 SVGIG (reference sequence).

Of note for this clone: Relative to the germline gene, one junction end is altered; a read error may explain this. This sequence joins TRBV9 and TRBJ2-4; D gene ambiguous. In germline, CDR1 is SGDLS, CDR2 YYNGEE. This CDR3 region has 14 residues. The CDR3, as DNA: TGTGCCAGCAGCGTAGGTTTAGCCAATAACATTCAGTACTTC. Protein: CASSVGLANNIQYF. Filled out from reference TRBV9 and TRBJ2-4, the complete variable domain reads DSGVTQTPKHLITATGQRVTLRCSPRSGDLSVYWYQQSLDQGLQFLIQYYNGEERAKGNILERFSAQQFPDLHSELNLSSLELGDSALYFCASSVGLANNIQYFGAGTRLSVL.

This clone was seen only a few times. The genes are TRBV21-1 and TRBJ1-2; TRBD1 is the table's D call, not checked against the DNA. TRBV21-1 corresponds to a pseudogene. The CDR3 sequence is 14 residues long. CDR3 nucleotide sequence: TGTGCCAGCAGCAGAGGACAGGGAAACTATGGCTACACCTTC. The encoded protein is CASSRGQGNYGYTF.

The genes are TRBV7-6 and TRBJ1-1; a possible D gene is TRBD1 (5 bases). Germline V gives CDR1 SGHVS, CDR2 FNYEAQ. V was pared by 6 bases and J by 6 bases, with 26 bases between. This CDR3 contains 17 residues. CDR3 in amino acids: CASSQKPGRQLNPEAFF. The CDR3 DNA reads as TGTGCCAGCAGTCAGAAACCGGGACGCCAATTAAACCCTGAAGCTTTCTTT.

A few counts support this clone. CDR3 sequence: CASQDGNSPLHF. The CDR3 DNA is TGTGCCTCCCAGGACGGGAATTCACCCCTCCACTTT. V and J are TRBV10-3 and TRBJ1-6; D uncertain. The V end was cut by 11 bases, the J end by 7 bases, with 12 bases between. Germline CDR1 is ENHRY and CDR2 is SYGVKD. This CDR3 has 12 amino acids.

This sequence joins TRBV7-9 and TRBJ2-1; D possibly corresponds to TRBD1 (6 bases). Germline CDR1 and CDR2: SEHNR and FQNEAQ (reference sequence). Trimming left V 3 bases short and J 5 bases short, with 11 bases between. The CDR3 sequence is 14 residues long. The CDR3 loop is CASSFGQPNNEQFF. The CDR3 coding sequence is TGTGCCAGCAGCTTCGGACAGCCTAACAATGAGCAGTTCTTC.

This rearrangement joins TRBV29-1 to TRBJ1-2; D is unclear. In germline, CDR1 is SQVTM, CDR2 ANQGSEA. The CDR3 extends over 12 amino acids. The V and J ends lost 5 bases and 4 bases respectively, with 11 bases between them. This CDR3 is CSVPSGTYGYTF. CDR3 DNA sequence: TGCAGCGTTCCAAGCGGAACCTATGGCTACACCTTC.

V usage is TRBV9 and J usage is TRBJ2-5; weak D call: TRBD2 (5 bases). V lost 4 bases and J lost 2, with 12 bases in between. CDR3 length: 14 residues. Germline V gene sequence: CDR1 SGDLS, CDR2 YYNGEE. The chain's CDR3 is CASSRTGFQETQYF. The CDR3 nucleotides are TGTGCCAGCAGCCGTACGGGGTTTCAAGAGACCCAGTACTTC.

CDR3 loop: CASSPGQGYTEAFF. The DNA of the CDR3 is TGTGCCAGCAGCCCGGGACAGGGGTACACTGAAGCTTTCTTT. The V and J genes are TRBV11-2 and TRBJ1-1; 10 bases are shared with TRBD1. CDR3 length equals 14 residues. The trim removed 5 bases at V and 3 bases at J, leaving 3 bases unmatched. Germline CDR1 is SGHAT and CDR2 is FQNNGV.

This clone appeared a few times. The gene calls are TRBV30 and TRBJ2-2, with D maybe TRBD2 (5 bases). Germline V gives CDR1 GTSNPN, CDR2 SVGIG (reference sequence). The CDR3 runs 15 residues. V was pared by 5 bases and J by 3 bases, with 16 bases between. The DNA for the CDR3 is TGTGCCTGGGGACGCTTAGAGGGCGACACCGGGGAGCTGTTTTTT. It encodes CAWGRLEGDTGELFF.

Only a few counts were recorded for this clone. CDR3 in DNA: TGCAGCGCGAAGTGCTTGGACAGGGACAGCAATCAGCCCCAGCATTTT. Its translation is CSAKCLDRDSNQPQHF. The genes are TRBV29-1 and TRBJ1-5; 8 nucleotides match TRBD1. This CDR3 region has 16 residues. Germline lookup yields CDR1 SQVTM and CDR2 ANQGSEA. With 7 bases clipped from V and 1 base from J, the junction kept 12 bases outside the gene matches.

This clone has just a few counts. Other nucleotide sequences from this sample produce the same CDR3. V and J are TRBV29-1 and TRBJ2-3; 12 bases are a match to TRBD1. From germline, CDR1 is SQVTM and CDR2 ANQGSEA. The CDR3 loop spans 14 amino acids. V shed 6 bases and J 3 bases; nucleotides not matched to a gene: 4. The CDR3 loop reads CSVGGQGATDTQYF. For the CDR3, the DNA is TGCAGCGTGGGGGGACAGGGGGCAACAGATACGCAGTATTTT.

This clone was seen a handful of times. The CDR3 DNA is TGTGCCAGCAGGAACGACAGGAATTATAATTCACCCCTCCACTTT. Translating gives CASRNDRNYNSPLHF. V usage is TRBV2 and J usage is TRBJ1-6; possibly TRBD1 for D (6 bases). Trimming removed 6 bases from V and 4 bases from J, with 13 bases in between. Germline-derived CDR1 and CDR2 are SNHLY and FYNNEI. CDR3 length: 15 residues.

The CDR3 reads CASTQDPFVRPLHF. The CDR3 DNA follows: TGTGCCAGCACCCAGGACCCCTTTGTAAGGCCCCTCCACTTT. The rearrangement joins TRBV28 to TRBJ1-6, with no clear D. The CDR3 totals 14 residues. V lost 7 bases and J 13 bases, leaving 20 bases between the germline ends. Germline CDR1 reads MDHEN; CDR2 reads SYDVKM.

This clone appeared once. This sequence joins TRBV4-3 and TRBJ2-7, with TRBD1 identical over 7 bases. The junction had 12 bases not matched to a gene; V was cut back by 4 bases and J by 3 bases. Germline CDR1 LGHNA, CDR2 YSLEER. The CDR3 contains 16 residues. The DNA of the CDR3 is TGCGCCAGCAGCCTTACCCCGACAGGGCTTGGCTACGAGCAGTACTTC. Translating gives CASSLTPTGLGYEQYF.

This clone was counted between two and nine times. The chain joins TRBV29-1 to TRBJ1-2, with 7 bases identical to TRBD1. The ends lost 6 bases at V and 2 bases at J; junction bases unmatched: 3. Germline V lookup: CDR1 SQVTM, CDR2 ANQGSEA. This CDR3 comprises 12 residues. DNA for the CDR3: TGCAGCGTACGGGACAGCAACTATGGCTACACCTTC. Residues: CSVRDSNYGYTF.

The chain links TRBV6-5 to TRBJ2-3, with D hard to call. The CDR3 has 14 amino acids. Trimming removed 6 bases from V and 5 bases from J, with 15 bases in between. From germline, CDR1 is MNHEY and CDR2 SVGAGI. CDR3 in DNA: TGTGCCAGCAGGCAGGAAGGTGGTATAGATACGCAGTATTTT. Translation: CASRQEGGIDTQYF.

This clone has only a few counts. The J gene is TRBJ2-6, the V gene TRBV4-3; D remains ambiguous. The CDR3 loop spans 18 amino acids. V was trimmed by 0 bases and J by 0 bases, leaving 12 bases between them. Germline values: CDR1 LGHNA, CDR2 YSLEER. As DNA, the CDR3 is TGCGCCAGCAGCCAAGAGATGTTCGGCTCCTCTGGGGCCAACGTCCTGACTTTC. This codes for CASSQEMFGSSGANVLTF.

The gene calls are TRBV4-3 and TRBJ2-2, with D maybe TRBD1 (5 bases). CDR1 is LGHNA and CDR2 is YSLEER in the germline V gene. The CDR3 runs to 15 residues. Trimming removed 1 base from V and 2 bases from J, with 8 bases in between. The CDR3 coding sequence is TGCGCCAGCAGCCAAGTTCAGGGAAACACCGGGGAGCTGTTTTTT. It translates to CASSQVQGNTGELFF.

DNA of the CDR3: TGTGCCAGCACCCTCCCCGGTGAGCAGTTCTTC. It translates to CASTLPGEQFF. The chain is built from TRBV2 and TRBJ2-1; D not certain. Germline V CDR1 and CDR2: SNHLY, FYNNEI. With 7 bases removed from V and 9 bases from J, the gap between germline ends came to 10 bases. The CDR3 loop spans 11 amino acids.